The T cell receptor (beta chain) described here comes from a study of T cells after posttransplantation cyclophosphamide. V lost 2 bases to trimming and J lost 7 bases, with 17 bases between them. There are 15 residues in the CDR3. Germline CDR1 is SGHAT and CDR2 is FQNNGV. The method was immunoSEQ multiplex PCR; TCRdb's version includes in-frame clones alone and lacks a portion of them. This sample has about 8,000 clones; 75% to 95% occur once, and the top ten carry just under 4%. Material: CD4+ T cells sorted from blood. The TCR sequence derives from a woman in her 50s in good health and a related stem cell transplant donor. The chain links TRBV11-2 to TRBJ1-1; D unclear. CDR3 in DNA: TGTGCCAGCAGCTTAAAATGGTGGGAGGGCCATGAAGCTTTCTTT. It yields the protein CASSLKWWEGHEAFF.